Listed below are T cell receptor beta chains from one sample, sequenced in a study of T cell responses to AZD1222 COVID-19 vaccine. Some clones are missing from TCRdb's copy, which holds only in-frame ones; the method was immunoSEQ multiplex PCR. The sample holds fewer than 150,000 clones, over 90% seen once. Sequencing was performed on peripheral blood, taken on day 0 of AZD1222 vaccination. These receptor sequences come from an adult in good health. CDR3s include the opening cysteine and the closing phenylalanine or tryptophan. D genes are given only for firm matches. Rows give clone size only sometimes, using once, few, many, or a class for an expanded clone.

TRBV7-9	-	-	TRBJ1-6	TGTGCCAGCAGCTTACAGGGTAATTCACCCCTCCACTTT	CASSLQGNSPLHF
TRBV28	TRBD1	-	TRBJ2-5	TGTGCCAGCAGGGGGACAGGGTTAGGAGAGACCCAGTACTTC	CASRGTGLGETQYF
TRBV7-9	-	-	TRBJ1-3	TGTGCCAGCACCACCGTACAGGGAAACACCATATATTTT	CASTTVQGNTIYF
TRBV7-5	-	-	TRBJ2-3	TGTGCCAGAAGCCCGGCCGGGACAGTCAACACAGATACGCAGTATTTT	CARSPAGTVNTDTQYF
TRBV6-5	-	-	TRBJ1-2	TGTGCCAGCAGTTCCTCTTTATACGTCAACTATGGCTACACCTTC	CASSSSLYVNYGYTF
TRBV9	-	-	TRBJ2-1	TGTGCCAGCAGCGTAGCCGGTGGCGGGGTTTACAATGAGCAGTTCTTC	CASSVAGGGVYNEQFF
TRBV30	-	-	TRBJ1-6	TGTGCCTGTCCCGCAGTGAATTCACCCCTCCACTTT	CACPAVNSPLHF
TRBV6-6	-	-	TRBJ1-2	TGTGCCAGCAGTTATGACTATGGCTACACCTTC	CASSYDYGYTF
TRBV3-1/TRBV3-2	-	-	TRBJ1-2	TGTGCCAGCAGCCCCCCCCAGGGTTATGGCTACACCTTC	CASSPPQGYGYTF
TRBV19	-	-	TRBJ2-7	TGTGCCTCCTCCCGTACAGGGACTTCGAACGAGCAGTACTTC	CASSRTGTSNEQYF
TRBV9	TRBD1	-	TRBJ2-2	TGTGCCAGCAGCGTAGGTCCGGGGACAGGGGCCGGGGAGCTGTTTTTT	CASSVGPGTGAGELFF
TRBV3-1/TRBV3-2	-	-	TRBJ1-5	TGTGCCAGCAGCCAGGACTTACATAAGCCCCAGCATTTT	CASSQDLHKPQHF
TRBV6-6	-	few	TRBJ2-3	TGTGCCAGCAGTCCTAAAGAAACAGATACGCAGTATTTT	CASSPKETDTQYF
TRBV9	-	-	TRBJ2-6	TGTGCCAGCAGCGCGCGTGACTCTGGGGCCAACGTCCTGACTTTC	CASSARDSGANVLTF
TRBV9	TRBD1	-	TRBJ1-5	TGTGCCAGCAGCGACAGGGGGGGACAGCCCCAGCATTTT	CASSDRGGQPQHF
TRBV5-1	-	-	TRBJ1-3	TGCGCCAGCAGCTTGGCATCAGGGGGAAACACCATATATTTT	CASSLASGGNTIYF
TRBV10-1	-	-	TRBJ1-4	TGCGCCAGCAGTGAGGCGGGTAACGAAAAACTGTTTTTT	CASSEAGNEKLFF
TRBV5-5	TRBD1	-	TRBJ2-7	TGTGCCAGCAGTTCCGGGACAGGAGGATTCTACGAGCAGTACTTC	CASSSGTGGFYEQYF
TRBV5-1	-	-	TRBJ2-2	TGCGCCAGCAGCTTCGAGACAACCGGGGAGCTGTTTTTT	CASSFETTGELFF
TRBV2	TRBD1	once	TRBJ1-5	TGTGCCAGCAGCCCAGGGACAGGTCTTAGCAATCAGCCCCAGCATTTT	CASSPGTGLSNQPQHF
TRBV27	-	-	TRBJ1-1	TGTGCCAGCAGCCCCTCCCCCGGGCCGCGGAACACTGAAGCTTTCTTT	CASSPSPGPRNTEAFF
TRBV5-8	TRBD1	-	TRBJ1-4	TGTGCCAGCAGCTTGGGCAGGGGGCGGATTGTGACTAATGAAAAACTGTTTTTT	CASSLGRGRIVTNEKLFF
TRBV3-1/TRBV3-2	-	-	TRBJ2-2	TGTGCCAGCAGCCAAGCCCCAGGGGAGACCACCGGGGAGCTGTTTTTT	CASSQAPGETTGELFF
TRBV2	-	once	TRBJ1-1	TGTGCCACCTCAGTTGACGGATACACTGAAGCTTTCTTT	CATSVDGYTEAFF
TRBV20-1	-	-	TRBJ2-7	TGCAGTGCTAGTCGAGGGGGGGGGACAAGAGAGCAGTACTTC	CSASRGGGTREQYF
TRBV19	-	-	TRBJ1-1	TGTGCCAGTAGCGCCGGGAGGGGCACTGAAGCTTTCTTT	CASSAGRGTEAFF
TRBV6-5	-	once	TRBJ2-7	TGTGCCAGCAGTTACGGGGCAGGGGGAGGGGAGCAGTACTTC	CASSYGAGGGEQYF
TRBV7-9	-	-	TRBJ2-3	TGTGCCAGCAGCTTGGCCGGGCTCACAGATACGCAGTATTTT	CASSLAGLTDTQYF